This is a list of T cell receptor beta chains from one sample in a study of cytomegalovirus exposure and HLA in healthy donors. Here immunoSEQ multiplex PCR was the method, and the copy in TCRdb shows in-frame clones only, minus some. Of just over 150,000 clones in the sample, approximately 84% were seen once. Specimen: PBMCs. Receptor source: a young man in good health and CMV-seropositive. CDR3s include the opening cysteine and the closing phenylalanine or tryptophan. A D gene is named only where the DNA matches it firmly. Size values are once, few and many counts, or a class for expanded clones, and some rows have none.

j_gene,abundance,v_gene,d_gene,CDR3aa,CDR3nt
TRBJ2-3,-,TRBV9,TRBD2,CASSHHDTRTSGISRDTQYF,TGTGCCAGCAGCCACCACGACACGCGGACTAGCGGGATATCTAGGGATACGCAGTATTTT
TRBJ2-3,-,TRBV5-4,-,CASSLSAGAADTQYF,TGTGCCAGCAGCTTGAGTGCGGGGGCGGCAGATACGCAGTATTTT
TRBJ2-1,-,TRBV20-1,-,CSAPDSREQFF,TGCAGTGCTCCGGACAGTCGGGAGCAGTTCTTC
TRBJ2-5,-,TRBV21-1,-,CASSKGHAPGETQYF,TGTGCCAGCAGCAAAGGTCACGCCCCCGGGGAGACCCAGTACTTC
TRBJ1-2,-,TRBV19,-,CASRRSGGRHGYTF,TGTGCCAGTAGGCGGTCCGGGGGTCGACATGGCTACACCTTC
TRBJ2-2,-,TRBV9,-,CASSVGLALLGTGELFF,TGTGCCAGCAGCGTGGGTCTAGCGCTTCTGGGCACCGGGGAGCTGTTTTTT
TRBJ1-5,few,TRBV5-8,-,CASSRTRGSSNQPQHF,TGTGCCAGCAGCCGAACCAGGGGAAGTAGCAATCAGCCCCAGCATTTT
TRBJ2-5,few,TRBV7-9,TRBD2,CASTVLAGVETQYF,TGTGCCAGCACCGTACTAGCGGGGGTTGAGACCCAGTACTTC
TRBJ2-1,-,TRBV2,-,CASTLSGYEQFF,TGTGCCAGCACCCTCTCAGGGTATGAGCAGTTCTTC
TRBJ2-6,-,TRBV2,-,CASSRGANGLTF,TGTGCCAGCAGCAGGGGGGCCAACGGCCTGACTTTC
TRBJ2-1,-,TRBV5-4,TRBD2,CASRRSLAGGNNEQFF,TGTGCCAGCAGGCGTTCACTAGCGGGGGGCAACAATGAGCAGTTCTTC
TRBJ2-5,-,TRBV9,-,CASSASLGTTQETQYF,TGTGCCAGCAGCGCTAGTTTAGGGACAACCCAAGAGACCCAGTACTTC
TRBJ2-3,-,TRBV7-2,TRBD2,CASSILAGGNTQYF,TGTGCCAGCAGCATACTAGCGGGGGGGAATACGCAGTATTTT
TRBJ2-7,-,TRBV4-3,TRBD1,CASSQDWTGGSYEQYF,TGCGCCAGCAGCCAAGATTGGACAGGGGGCAGTTACGAGCAGTACTTC
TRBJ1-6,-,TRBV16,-,CASSQWEGSNSPLHF,TGTGCCAGCAGCCAATGGGAGGGATCCAATTCACCCCTCCACTTT
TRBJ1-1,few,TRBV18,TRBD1,CASSPPDLQGSNTEAFF,TGTGCCAGCTCACCACCCGACCTACAGGGGTCGAACACTGAAGCTTTCTTT
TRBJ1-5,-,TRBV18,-,CASSPVHQGQPQHF,TGTGCCAGCTCACCAGTCCATCAGGGGCAGCCCCAGCATTTT
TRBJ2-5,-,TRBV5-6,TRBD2,CASSLTAGGQGTQYF,TGTGCCAGCAGCTTGACAGCGGGGGGCCAAGGGACCCAGTACTTC
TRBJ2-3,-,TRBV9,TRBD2,CASSSSGTSGDTQYF,TGTGCCAGCAGCTCCTCCGGGACTAGCGGAGATACGCAGTATTTT
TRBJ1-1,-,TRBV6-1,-,CASKGGSTEAFF,TGTGCCAGCAAAGGCGGGTCAACTGAAGCTTTCTTT
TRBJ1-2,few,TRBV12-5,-,CASGLAGYYGYTF,TGTGCTAGTGGTTTGGCAGGATACTATGGCTACACCTTC
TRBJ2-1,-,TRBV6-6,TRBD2,CASDGGGWSKEQFF,TGTGCCAGCGATGGGGGGGGTTGGTCCAAAGAGCAGTTCTTC
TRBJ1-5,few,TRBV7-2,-,CASSQDRSQPQHF,TGTGCCAGCAGCCAAGACAGGTCCCAGCCCCAGCATTTT
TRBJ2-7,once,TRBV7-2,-,CASSPQPLKPYEQYF,TGTGCCAGCAGCCCACAGCCTCTCAAACCCTACGAGCAGTACTTC
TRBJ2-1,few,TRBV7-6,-,CASSLGGQYAYNEQFF,TGTGCCAGCAGCTTAGGAGGGCAGTACGCGTACAATGAGCAGTTCTTC
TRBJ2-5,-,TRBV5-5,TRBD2,CASSPGLAGVSQETQYF,TGTGCCAGCAGCCCCGGACTAGCGGGGGTGAGCCAAGAGACCCAGTACTTC
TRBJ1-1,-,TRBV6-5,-,CASSYRGADTEAFF,TGTGCCAGCAGTTACCGGGGGGCGGACACTGAAGCTTTCTTT